The 17 T cell receptor beta chains below come from one sample, sequenced in a study of shared T cell receptors in the human thymus. The protocol was immunoSEQ multiplex PCR, while the TCRdb copy is restricted to in-frame clones and leaves out a portion. The sample shows some 640,000 clones, about 90% of them seen only once. The same sample was also used in a study of human thymus T cells.

The sample comprised thymocytes. Receptors were obtained from a boy younger than two with a congenital heart defect.

The CDR3 sequence is CATSSPPRTGLNEQFF. The CDR3 bases are TGTGCCACCAGCAGCCCCCCTCGGACAGGGTTAAATGAGCAGTTCTTC. The chain uses TRBV15 and TRBJ2-1, with 8 bases matching TRBD1. Trimming removed 3 bases from V and 7 bases from J; junction bases left unmatched: 11. The CDR3 has 16 amino acids. Germline loops: CDR1 LNHNV, CDR2 YYDKDF (reference sequence). The variable domain in full, with the rest retrieved from reference TRBV15 and TRBJ2-1, is DAMVIQNPRYQVTQFGKPVTLSCSQTLNHNVMYWYQQKSSQAPKLLFHYYDKDFNNEADTPDNFQSRRPNTSFCFLDIRSPGLGDTAMYLCATSSPPRTGLNEQFFGPGTRLTVL.

This chain links TRBV28 with TRBJ1-5; perhaps TRBD1 as D (6 bases). Trimming pared 6 bases from V and 0 bases from J, leaving 12 bases between. This CDR3 is 15 amino acids long. CDR1 MDHEN and CDR2 SYDVKM come from the germline V gene. As DNA, the CDR3 is TGTGCCAGCAGCCGCGGACAGAATAGCAATCAGCCCCAGCATTTT. This gives the protein CASSRGQNSNQPQHF.

The chain joins TRBV7-6 to TRBJ2-1, with 7 bases matching TRBD2. The CDR3 loop spans 17 amino acids. Trimming took 3 bases from V and 0 from J; bases not matched to a gene: 8. Germline values: CDR1 SGHVS, CDR2 FNYEAQ. The CDR3 loop is CASSFGPGGSSYNEQFF. CDR3 in DNA: TGTGCCAGCAGCTTTGGACCGGGCGGGAGCTCCTACAATGAGCAGTTCTTC.

The chain couples TRBV4-3 to TRBJ2-1; a possible D gene is TRBD1 (6 bases). Trimming stripped 0 bases from V and 3 bases from J, with 12 bases between. The CDR3 extends over 16 amino acids. Germline-derived CDR1 and CDR2 are LGHNA and YSLEER. The CDR3 sequence: CASSQERRGSYNEQFF. The CDR3 region has the DNA TGCGCCAGCAGCCAAGAGAGAAGGGGGAGCTACAATGAGCAGTTCTTC.

This clone was picked up a small number of times. This sequence joins TRBV28 and TRBJ1-5; 7 bases align to TRBD1. From germline, CDR1 is MDHEN and CDR2 SYDVKM. The V and J ends lost 8 bases and 1 base, in that order; junction bases with no gene match: 2. This CDR3 comprises 13 residues. CDR3 sequence (DNA): TGTGCCAGCGTGGGACAGAGCAATCAGCCCCAGCATTTT. The encoded protein is CASVGQSNQPQHF.

This clone was detected only a few times. Other nucleotide sequences from this sample produce the same CDR3. V is TRBV28 and J is TRBJ2-7; TRBD1 matches at 8 bases. V lost 7 bases to trimming and J lost 2 bases; unmatched junction nucleotides: 4. CDR1 and CDR2 from the germline V gene are MDHEN and SYDVKM. This CDR3 comprises 13 residues. CDR3 sequence (DNA): TGTGCCAGCACTCGGACAGGGACCTACGAGCAGTACTTC. It specifies CASTRTGTYEQYF.

The chain carries TRBV11-2 and TRBJ2-2; 8 nucleotides align to TRBD1. The CDR3 extends over 15 amino acids. Germline V gives CDR1 SGHAT, CDR2 FQNNGV. The junction had 3 bases not matched to a gene; V was cut back by 5 bases and J by 1 base. The CDR3 DNA sequence: TGTGCCAGCAGCCCCGGGACAGGGAACACCGGGGAGCTGTTTTTT. Translated: CASSPGTGNTGELFF.

This clone was counted once. The chain employs TRBV28 and TRBJ2-7; D is possibly TRBD2 (5 bases). CDR3 length equals 15 residues. Per germline, CDR1 MDHEN and CDR2 SYDVKM. Between the trimmed V and J ends, which lost 3 bases and 0 bases, there was a span of 12 bases. The CDR3 DNA sequence: TGTGCCAGCAGTTTCGGAGTAGCGTCCTCCTACGAGCAGTACTTC. Amino acid sequence: CASSFGVASSYEQYF.

CDR3 protein: CASSNLTGGSYEQYF. CDR3 coding DNA: TGTGCCAGCAGTAACCTGACAGGAGGAAGCTACGAGCAGTACTTC. The J gene is TRBJ2-7, the V gene TRBV6-6, with D possibly TRBD1 on 6 matching bases. Germline V gene sequence: CDR1 MNHNY, CDR2 SVGAGI (reference sequence). This CDR3 is 15 amino acids long. V was pared by 5 bases and J by 3 bases, with 17 bases between.

This chain uses TRBV5-8 with TRBJ2-1; no reliable D call. The CDR3 has 13 amino acids. Trimming removed 0 bases at V and 6 bases at J, with 7 bases between. CDR1 and CDR2 (germline): SGHTS, YDEGEE. CDR3 in amino acids: CASSLVQLNEQFF. The DNA of the CDR3 is TGTGCCAGCAGCTTGGTGCAACTCAATGAGCAGTTCTTC.

The V call is TRBV7-2, the J call TRBJ2-7; 14 bases match TRBD2. This CDR3 region has 17 residues. The germline V gene has CDR1 SGHTA and CDR2 FQGNSA. V lost 6 bases, J lost 7 bases, and 14 bases stayed unmatched. The DNA of the CDR3 is TGTGCCAGCAGGTTGGGGACTAGCGGGAGCCGAGGGAATGAGCAGTACTTC. Protein product: CASRLGTSGSRGNEQYF.

The V gene is TRBV6-1, the J gene TRBJ2-7, with D possibly TRBD1 on 6 matching bases. Trimming removed 8 bases at V and 0 bases at J, with 11 bases between. The CDR3 length is 13 residues. Germline-derived CDR1 and CDR2 are MNHNS and SASEGT. The CDR3 DNA reads as TGTGCCAGCGTAAGACAGGACTCCTACGAGCAGTACTTC. Translation: CASVRQDSYEQYF.

A single count supports this clone. The CDR3 region has the DNA TGTGCTAGTACTTTTACCCGGGACAGTAGGGAAAATGAGCAGTTCTTC. This encodes CASTFTRDSRENEQFF. The V gene is TRBV12-5, the J gene TRBJ2-1, with 7 nucleotides matching TRBD1. CDR3 size: 16 residues. Germline V gene lookup returns CDR1 LGHNT and CDR2 FRNRAP. The trim removed 8 bases at V and 7 bases at J, leaving 17 bases unmatched.

This clone showed up just once. The chain combines TRBV5-8 with TRBJ2-5; D is perhaps TRBD1 (6 bases). Germline V gene sequence: CDR1 SGHTS, CDR2 YDEGEE. The CDR3 sequence is 17 residues long. Trimming left V 2 bases short and J 3 bases short, with 20 bases between. This chain's CDR3 is CASSFTSRGSWKETQYF. Here the CDR3 DNA reads TGTGCCAGCAGCTTTACTTCTAGGGGGAGTTGGAAAGAGACCCAGTACTTC.

The chain carries TRBV5-1 and TRBJ2-7, with a tentative D call TRBD2 (5 bases). The CDR3 contains 15 residues. Trimming removed 4 bases at V and 7 bases at J, with 21 bases between. Germline V gene lookup returns CDR1 SGHRS and CDR2 YFSETQ. CDR3 DNA: TGCGCCAGCAGCAGCGGAGGTCGGGCGGGTTGGGAGCAGTACTTC. Translation: CASSSGGRAGWEQYF.

The J gene is TRBJ1-1, the V gene TRBV6-6; TRBD1 matches at 7 bases. V lost 4 bases to trimming and J lost 0 bases; unmatched junction nucleotides: 8. CDR1 and CDR2 from the germline V gene are MNHNY and SVGAGI (reference sequence). The CDR3 runs 16 residues. CDR3 bases: TGTGCCAGCAGTTCTGAAAAGGGGGCTATGAACACTGAAGCTTTCTTT. Its protein product is CASSSEKGAMNTEAFF.

The chain recombines TRBV5-1 with TRBJ2-2; possible D gene TRBD1, 6 bases. CDR1 and CDR2 from the germline V gene are SGHRS and YFSETQ. Trimming left V 5 bases short and J 4 bases short, with 12 bases between. The CDR3 consists of 14 residues. CDR3 sequence: CASRWDTTTGELFF. CDR3 nucleotides: TGCGCCAGCAGGTGGGACACGACCACCGGGGAGCTGTTTTTT.